This TCR beta chain was identified during a study of cytomegalovirus exposure and HLA in healthy donors. TCRdb keeps only in-frame clones here, not all; method: immunoSEQ multiplex PCR. The table lists under 200,000 clones, about nine tenths of them singletons, with 5.7% in the top ten. This TCR was recovered from a woman aged 25 to 39 in good health and CMV-seronegative. Source material: PBMCs.

The CDR3 sequence: CASSQDEKTEAFF. CDR3 nucleotide sequence: TGCGCCAGCAGCCAAGACGAAAAGACTGAAGCTTTCTTT. The gene calls are TRBV4-3 and TRBJ1-1; D not certain. CDR1 is LGHNA, CDR2 YSLEER, per germline. The CDR3 has 13 residues. The V end lost 0 bases, the J end lost 5 bases, and 7 bases lay between the germline ends.